What follows are 5 T cell receptor beta chains derived from one specimen sequenced in a study of CD8+ T cells in alopecia areata (dated by TCRdb to between 2017 and 2018). The sample's time point label, in plain terms: baseline before oral tofacitinib. The library came from the immunoSEQ multiplex PCR assay. To provide template for TCR sequencing, every sample had RNA extracted and reverse transcribed into cDNA. The immuneACCESS repertoire file appears here via TCRdb, limited to in-frame rearrangements. These files lack a portion of the clones; in checked studies, under half of the deficit traces to unresolved V genes, and the cause of the others is not known. The sample has about 130,000 clones on record, roughly 58% of them singletons. The ten largest clones add up to 4.5% of the sample. The sample in question was CD4+ T cells sorted from blood, obtained at week 0. The receptor set was obtained from a human donor with alopecia areata.

The chain recombines TRBV25-1 with TRBJ2-5, with TRBD1 identical over 8 bases. The ends lost 4 bases at V and 5 bases at J; junction bases unmatched: 15. The CDR3 runs 17 residues. Per the germline V gene, CDR1 is MGHDK and CDR2 is SYGVNS. The CDR3 sequence: CASSGVGQGMWSETQYF. CDR3 nucleotides: TGTGCCAGCAGTGGAGTAGGACAGGGTATGTGGTCGGAGACCCAGTACTTC.

This clone was picked up one time. The chain has TRBV7-2 and TRBJ2-2; D not resolved. Germline V gene sequence: CDR1 SGHTA, CDR2 FQGNSA. With 7 bases removed from V and 2 bases from J, the gap between germline ends came to 8 bases. The CDR3 totals 13 residues. CDR3 sequence reads: CASTQINTGELFF. The CDR3, as DNA: TGTGCCAGCACCCAAATAAACACCGGGGAGCTGTTTTTT.

The DNA of the CDR3 is TGTGCCAGCAGCCAACAACCACTTTCGACAGGGAAAAAGACCCAGTACTTC. It is translated as CASSQQPLSTGKKTQYF. The V and J genes are TRBV5-4 and TRBJ2-5, with 7 bases lining up with TRBD1. The germline gives CDR1 SGHNT, CDR2 YYREEE (reference sequence). Germline trimming cut 4 bases from V and 6 bases from J; bases unmatched to any gene: 18. CDR3 length equals 17 residues.

This clone was detected only a few times. This rearrangement joins TRBV15 to TRBJ2-2, with D uncertain. The CDR3 length is 16 residues. Germline V gives CDR1 LNHNV, CDR2 YYDKDF (reference sequence). The V gene lost 0 bases and the J gene lost 8 bases, with 16 bases spanning the gap. The CDR3 DNA reads as TGTGCCACCAGCAGAGAAAGAGTCTGGGCGGAGGGGGAGCTGTTTTTT. This sequence encodes CATSRERVWAEGELFF. The full variable domain, with the rest looked up from reference TRBV15 and TRBJ2-2, is DAMVIQNPRYQVTQFGKPVTLSCSQTLNHNVMYWYQQKSSQAPKLLFHYYDKDFNNEADTPDNFQSRRPNTSFCFLDIRSPGLGDTAMYLCATSRERVWAEGELFFGEGSRLTVL.

The chain uses TRBV5-6 and TRBJ2-5, with 8 bases aligning to TRBD1. CDR3 length: 16 amino acids. The trim removed 4 bases at V and 1 base at J, leaving 9 bases unmatched. Germline CDR1 is SGHDT and CDR2 is YYEEEE. As DNA, the CDR3 is TGTGCCAGCAGCCGACAGACAGGGGTCGGCCAAGAGACCCAGTACTTC. Translating it yields CASSRQTGVGQETQYF.